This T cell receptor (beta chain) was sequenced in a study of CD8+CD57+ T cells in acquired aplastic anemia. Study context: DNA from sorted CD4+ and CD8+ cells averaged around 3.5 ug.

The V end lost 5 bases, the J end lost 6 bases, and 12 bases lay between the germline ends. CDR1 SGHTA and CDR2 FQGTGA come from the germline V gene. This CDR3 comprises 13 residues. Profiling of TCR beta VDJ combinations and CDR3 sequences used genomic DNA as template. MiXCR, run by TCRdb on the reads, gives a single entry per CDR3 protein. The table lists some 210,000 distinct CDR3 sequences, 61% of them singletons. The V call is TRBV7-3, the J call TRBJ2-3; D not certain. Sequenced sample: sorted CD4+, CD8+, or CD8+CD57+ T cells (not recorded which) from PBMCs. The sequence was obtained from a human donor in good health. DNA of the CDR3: TGTGCCAGCAGCCGTGCCGGTGGGGATACGCAGTATTTT. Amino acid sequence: CASSRAGGDTQYF.